This entry lists 17 T cell receptor beta chains sequenced from one sample in a study of neurological immune-mediated disorders. MiXCR, run by TCRdb on the 5' RACE reads, gives a single entry per CDR3 protein. The table lists under 20,000 distinct CDR3 sequences, about 2.6% of them singletons. The sequencing input was PBMCs. Receptors originate from a woman in her late teens or twenties with multiple sclerosis.

This clonotype was counted ten times or more. The V and J genes are TRBV20-1 and TRBJ2-3; D is unclear. The CDR3 spans 13 residues. Looked up from germline, CDR1 is DFQATT and CDR2 is SNEGSKA (reference sequence). Trimming stripped 6 bases from V and 0 bases from J, with 10 bases between. CDR3 region: CSAMAPSTDTQYF. As DNA, the CDR3 is TGCAGTGCAATGGCGCCGAGCACAGATACGCAGTATTTT.

This clonotype was recorded many times. This rearrangement joins TRBV20-1 to TRBJ1-2; D is ambiguous. V shed 1 base and J shed 8 bases, with 17 bases lying between them. CDR1 and CDR2 (germline): DFQATT, SNEGSKA (reference sequence). The CDR3 has 14 residues. CDR3 nucleotides: TGCAGTGCTAGAGCCACGGGGAAAGGCGGCGGCTACACCTTC. Translating it yields CSARATGKGGGYTF.

This clonotype was picked up many times. This chain links TRBV2 with TRBJ2-2; D perhaps matches TRBD2 (5 bases). CDR1 SNHLY and CDR2 FYNNEI come from the germline V gene. This CDR3 is 13 amino acids long. With 8 bases removed from V and 1 base from J, the gap between germline ends came to 8 bases. Written as DNA, the CDR3 is TGTGCCAGCGCCGGGGAGAACACCGGGGAGCTGTTTTTT. It encodes CASAGENTGELFF.

This clonotype was recorded many times. The V and J genes are TRBV11-2 and TRBJ1-3; 7 bases map to TRBD1. V trimming: 3 bases; J trimming: 3 bases; junction bases outside the gene matches: 2. This CDR3 has 14 amino acids. In germline, CDR1 is SGHAT, CDR2 FQNNGV. CDR3 DNA: TGTGCCAGCAGCTTCCGGGACAGTGGAAACACCATATATTTT. Its protein product is CASSFRDSGNTIYF.

This clonotype was found many times. The V gene is TRBV7-9, the J gene TRBJ2-7; perhaps TRBD1 as D (5 bases). The CDR3 has 12 residues. CDR1 is SEHNR, CDR2 FQNEAQ, per germline (reference sequence). V lost 3 bases to trimming and J lost 6 bases, with 9 bases between them. CDR3 in amino acids: CASSFGQGEQYF. Written as DNA, the CDR3 is TGTGCCAGCAGCTTTGGGCAGGGCGAGCAGTACTTC.

This clonotype was detected many times. The chain joins TRBV20-1 to TRBJ1-2; TRBD1 might be the D (5 bases). Germline values: CDR1 DFQATT, CDR2 SNEGSKA (reference sequence). Trimming left V 3 bases short and J 5 bases short, with 22 bases between. The CDR3 length is 16 residues. The CDR3 DNA reads as TGCAGTGCTAGCCCCGGGGGGGGGGGTTCTGTTTATGGCTACACCTTC. Its protein product is CSASPGGGGSVYGYTF.

This clonotype was seen ten or more times. J is TRBJ1-5 and V is TRBV5-1; no reliable D call. V shed 3 bases and J shed 2 bases, with 6 bases lying between them. The CDR3 is 13 residues long. Germline loops: CDR1 SGHRS, CDR2 YFSETQ. CDR3 bases: TGCGCCAGCAGCTCGGACCGCAATCAGCCCCAGCATTTT. This sequence encodes CASSSDRNQPQHF.

This clonotype was observed a few times. The V and J genes are TRBV5-1 and TRBJ1-2, with 8 bases fitting TRBD1. The CDR3 covers 13 residues. V dropped 4 bases and J dropped 3; count of bases not matched to a gene: 2. CDR1 SGHRS and CDR2 YFSETQ come from the germline V gene. For the CDR3, the DNA is TGCGCCAGCAGCGTGACAGGGGACTATGGCTACACCTTC. This gives the protein CASSVTGDYGYTF.

At least ten counts were recorded for this clonotype. The chain joins TRBV20-1 to TRBJ1-2, with 10 bases matching TRBD1. Germline trimming cut 6 bases from V and 4 bases from J; bases unmatched to any gene: 5. CDR3 length: 13 amino acids. CDR1 and CDR2 from the germline V gene are DFQATT and SNEGSKA (reference sequence). The CDR3 DNA is TGCAGTGCCCTGGACAGGGGGATCTATGGCTACACCTTC. This codes for CSALDRGIYGYTF.

This clonotype was counted between two and nine times. Possible read error: a much larger clone is one base away. The chain carries TRBV12-3 or TRBV12-4 and TRBJ1-2; possible D gene TRBD1, 5 bases. Trimming stripped 6 bases from V and 8 bases from J, with 10 bases between. The CDR3 totals 11 residues. The CDR3 coding sequence is TGTGCCAGCAGATATCGACAGGGCTACACCTTC. Its translation: CASRYRQGYTF.

This clonotype showed up many times. The chain joins TRBV11-2 to TRBJ2-5, with TRBD1 matching over 7 bases. V shed 0 bases, J shed 5 bases, and the junction held 0 bases outside the gene matches. This CDR3 spans 13 amino acids. In germline, CDR1 is SGHAT, CDR2 FQNNGV. The CDR3 DNA sequence: TGTGCCAGCAGCTTAGACAGGGGGGAGACCCAGTACTTC. It is translated as CASSLDRGETQYF.

This clonotype was recorded at least ten times. This chain uses TRBV5-1 with TRBJ1-4, with D possibly being TRBD1 (5 bases). Germline V lookup: CDR1 SGHRS, CDR2 YFSETQ. The CDR3 has 19 amino acids. The V end was cut by 0 bases, the J end by 4 bases, with 22 bases between. The CDR3 spells CASSLEGLVGAGGNEKLFF. The CDR3 DNA follows: TGCGCCAGCAGCTTGGAGGGGCTGGTTGGGGCTGGAGGTAATGAAAAACTGTTTTTT.

At least ten counts were recorded for this clonotype. The chain recombines TRBV20-1 with TRBJ1-5; TRBD1 might be the D (5 bases). The CDR3 spans 14 residues. The germline gives CDR1 DFQATT, CDR2 SNEGSKA (reference sequence). The V end lost 1 base, the J end lost 2 bases, and 9 bases lay between the germline ends. The CDR3 nucleotides are TGCAGTGCTAGAGGACAGTCCCGCAATCAGCCCCAGCATTTT. Residues: CSARGQSRNQPQHF.

This clonotype was picked up many times. CDR3 nucleotide sequence: TGCAGCGCCTCGGGGACAGCTTTAAACATTCAGTACTTC. This sequence encodes CSASGTALNIQYF. The J gene is TRBJ2-4, the V gene TRBV29-1; TRBD1 agrees at 7 bases. With 7 bases clipped from V and 6 bases from J, the junction kept 9 bases outside the gene matches. This CDR3 has 13 residues. Germline CDR1 and CDR2: SQVTM and ANQGSEA.

This clonotype was seen ten or more times. The V call is TRBV6-5, the J call TRBJ1-4, with 8 nucleotides matching TRBD1. CDR1 is MNHEY and CDR2 is SVGAGI in the germline V gene. CDR3 length: 17 residues. J lost 4 bases, V lost 0 bases, and 7 bases had no gene match. The CDR3 nucleotides are TGTGCCAGCAGTTACTCCTTAACAGGGGGTATTAATGAAAAACTGTTTTTT. As protein: CASSYSLTGGINEKLFF.

This clonotype was observed at least ten times. The chain has TRBV20-1 and TRBJ1-2; 7 bases match TRBD1. The CDR3 runs 14 residues. V lost 6 bases to trimming and J lost 0 bases; unmatched junction nucleotides: 7. Germline loops: CDR1 DFQATT, CDR2 SNEGSKA (reference sequence). The chain's CDR3 is CSAVQGGSNYGYTF. CDR3 coding DNA: TGCAGTGCCGTGCAGGGGGGGTCTAACTATGGCTACACCTTC.

This clonotype was recorded at least ten times. The chain has TRBV15 and TRBJ1-2; no definite D call. The germline V gene encodes CDR1 LNHNV and CDR2 YYDKDF (reference sequence). The V end lost 3 bases, the J end lost 2 bases, and 10 bases lay between the germline ends. The CDR3 runs to 14 residues. The CDR3 region is CATSSARKNYGYTF. In DNA form, the CDR3 reads TGTGCCACCAGCAGCGCCCGGAAGAACTATGGCTACACCTTC.